This TCR beta chain emerged from a study of T cell responses to AZD1222 COVID-19 vaccine. The study's findings and limits: Increased Spike-specific TCR breadth and depth were observed after two AZD1222 doses.

Clones were sequenced by immunoSEQ multiplex PCR, and TCRdb holds only the in-frame ones, with some missing. Seen here are more than 85,000 clones, approximately 88% observed once, and the top ten hold around 2.5%. Looked up from germline, CDR1 is MGHDK and CDR2 is SYGVNS. CDR3 length equals 14 residues. Deletions cut 7 bases from V and 2 bases from J, with 12 bases between. Worth noting for this clone: Its cognate antigen is unknown.

The sequencing here drew on peripheral blood, taken on day 0 of AZD1222 vaccination. The chain is built from TRBV25-1 and TRBJ2-1; D may be TRBD2 (5 bases). This TCR was recovered from an adult in good health. CDR3 protein: CASTVGETYNEQFF. For the CDR3, the DNA is TGTGCCAGCACGGTCGGGGAGACCTACAATGAGCAGTTCTTC. The full variable domain, completed using reference TRBV25-1 and TRBJ2-1, is EADIYQTPRYLVIGTGKKITLECSQTMGHDKMYWYQQDPGMELHLIHYSYGVNSTEKGDLSSESTVSRIRTEHFPLTLESARPSHTSQYLCASTVGETYNEQFFGPGTRLTVL.